This TCR beta chain derives from a study of shared clonotypes between healthy human individuals. V was shortened by 2 bases and J by 8 bases, with 19 bases between the two germline ends. The CDR3 runs to 16 residues. The germline V gene has CDR1 MGHRA and CDR2 YSYEKL. This clone was detected once. Measured with immunoSEQ multiplex PCR; TCRdb has only the in-frame clones, and not every one. This sample has some 1 million clones, with around 76% found just once. Material for sequencing was memory CD4+ T cells sorted from blood. Subset specified: CD45RA-negative fraction. The clonotype was recovered from a man aged 18 to 30 in good health. This chain links TRBV4-1 with TRBJ2-1; weak D call: TRBD2 (5 bases). The CDR3 coding sequence is TGCGCCAGCAGCCAATACCGGGATCTTAATAGCGATGAGCAGTTCTTC. Its translation is CASSQYRDLNSDEQFF.